This record concerns one TCR beta chain sequence. This sample was taken from a study of blood T cell repertoires in COVID-19. Patients at the Seattle site were enrolled during active infection and followed longitudinally. V gave up 1 base and J gave up 3 bases, with 13 bases separating them. The CDR3 is made up of 15 amino acids. CDR1 is SGHTS, CDR2 YDEGEE, per germline. The protocol was immunoSEQ multiplex PCR, while the TCRdb copy is restricted to in-frame clones and leaves out a portion. The sample carries 200,000 to 250,000 clones, about 86% recorded once. The receptor was isolated from a woman aged 45 to 65 with COVID-19, enrolled during active disease. Sequenced: peripheral blood. The chain combines TRBV5-8 with TRBJ2-5; possibly TRBD2 for D (5 bases). CDR3 nucleotides: TGTGCCAGCAGCTTGATTTCCGGGGTGGAAGAGACCCAGTACTTC. Encoded protein: CASSLISGVEETQYF.